Described below is a single T cell receptor beta chain sequence and its context. Other DNA sequences from this sample encode an identical CDR3 as well. Germline loops: CDR1 SNHLY, CDR2 FYNNEI. This CDR3 has 14 residues. The V gene end was trimmed by 4 bases and the J gene end by 1 base; junction bases not matched to a gene: 0. This sample stems from a study of shared clonotypes between healthy human individuals. CD45RO-negative cells were positively selected for CCR7, leaving out terminally differentiated effector memory CD45RA+ cells. In the original analysis: ImmunoSEQ gave junction-only sequences without quality scores, so filtering differed. Sequencing was performed with immunoSEQ multiplex PCR; in TCRdb, only in-frame clones are kept and a portion is missing. Clone size and the V and J calls come from that table; the DNA yielded D and trimming. The repertoire has around 1.9 million clones, around 93% of them found once; the top ten carry more than 1.5%.

The TCR was taken from a man aged 18 to 29 in good health. Some clones in this sample may be carry-over from other donors' samples. The chain carries TRBV2 and TRBJ1-5; the match to TRBD1 covers 8 bases. Sample: naive CD8+ T cells from PBMCs. CDR3 protein: CASSAGGSNQPQHF. The CDR3 DNA reads TGTGCCAGCAGTGCAGGGGGCAGCAATCAGCCCCAGCATTTT.